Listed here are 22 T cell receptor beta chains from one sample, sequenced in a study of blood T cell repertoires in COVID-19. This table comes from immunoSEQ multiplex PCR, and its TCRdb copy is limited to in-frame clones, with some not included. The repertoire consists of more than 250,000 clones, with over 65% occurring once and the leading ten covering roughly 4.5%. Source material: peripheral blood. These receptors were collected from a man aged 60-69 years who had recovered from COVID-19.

The CDR3 DNA reads as TGTGCCAGCAGGATAGCGATGAACACTGAAGCTTTCTTT. As protein: CASRIAMNTEAFF. The V gene is TRBV7-8, the J gene TRBJ1-1; D remains unclear. The CDR3 extends over 13 amino acids. CDR1 is SGHVS, CDR2 FQNEAQ, per germline. V shed 6 bases and J shed 0 bases, with 8 bases lying between them.

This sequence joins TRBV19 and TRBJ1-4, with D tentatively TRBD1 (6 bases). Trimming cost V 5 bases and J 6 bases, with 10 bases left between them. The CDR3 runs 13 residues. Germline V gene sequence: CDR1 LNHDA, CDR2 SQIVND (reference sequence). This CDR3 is CASSSGGDEKLFF. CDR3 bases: TGTGCCAGTAGTTCGGGGGGCGATGAAAAACTGTTTTTT.

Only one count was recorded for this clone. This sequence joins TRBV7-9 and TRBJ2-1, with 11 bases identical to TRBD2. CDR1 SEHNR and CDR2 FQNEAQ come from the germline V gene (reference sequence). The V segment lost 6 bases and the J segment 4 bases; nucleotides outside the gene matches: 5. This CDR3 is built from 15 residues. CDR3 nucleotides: TGTGCCAGCAGTCCACTAGCGGGAGTTTACAATGAGCAGTTCTTC. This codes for CASSPLAGVYNEQFF. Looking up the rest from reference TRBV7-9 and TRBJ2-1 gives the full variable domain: DTGVSQNPRHKITKRGQNVTFRCDPISEHNRLYWYRQTLGQGPEFLTYFQNEAQLEKSRLLSDRFSAERPKGSFSTLEIQRTEQGDSAMYLCASSPLAGVYNEQFFGPGTRLTVL.

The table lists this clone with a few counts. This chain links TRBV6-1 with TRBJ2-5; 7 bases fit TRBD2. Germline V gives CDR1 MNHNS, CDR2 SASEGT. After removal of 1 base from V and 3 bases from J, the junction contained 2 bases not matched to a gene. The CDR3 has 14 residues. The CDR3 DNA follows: TGTGCCAGCAGTGAAGTCAGCGGGAAAGAGACCCAGTACTTC. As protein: CASSEVSGKETQYF.

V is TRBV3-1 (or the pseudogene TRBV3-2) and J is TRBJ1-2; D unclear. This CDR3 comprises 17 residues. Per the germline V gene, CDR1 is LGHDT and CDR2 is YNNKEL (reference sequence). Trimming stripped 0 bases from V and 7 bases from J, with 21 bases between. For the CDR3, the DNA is TGTGCCAGCAGCCAAGAGCTATGGGCGGGTTTTGGCGGTGGCTACACCTTC. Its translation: CASSQELWAGFGGGYTF.

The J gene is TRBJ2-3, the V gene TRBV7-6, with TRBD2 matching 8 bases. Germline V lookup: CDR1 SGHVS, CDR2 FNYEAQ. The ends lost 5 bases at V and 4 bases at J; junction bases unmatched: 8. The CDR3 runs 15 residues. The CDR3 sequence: CASSRSGSGADTQYF. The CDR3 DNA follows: TGTGCCAGCAGCCGGAGCGGGAGCGGGGCAGATACGCAGTATTTT.

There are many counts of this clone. The CDR3 loop reads CASSPTRSNNRGRSGYTF. As DNA, the CDR3 is TGTGCCAGCAGCCCTACCCGCAGCAATAACAGGGGACGGAGTGGCTACACCTTC. This chain uses TRBV7-9 with TRBJ1-2; 7 bases map to TRBD1. V dropped 5 bases and J dropped 7; count of bases not matched to a gene: 22. This CDR3 contains 18 residues. Per germline, CDR1 SEHNR and CDR2 FQNEAQ (reference sequence).

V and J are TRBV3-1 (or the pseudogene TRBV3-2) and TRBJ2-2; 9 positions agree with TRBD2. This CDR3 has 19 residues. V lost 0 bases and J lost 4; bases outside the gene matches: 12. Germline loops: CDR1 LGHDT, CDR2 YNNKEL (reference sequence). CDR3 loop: CASSQDPGGGASGTGELFF. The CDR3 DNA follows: TGTGCCAGCAGCCAAGATCCAGGCGGGGGGGCGTCGGGCACCGGGGAGCTGTTTTTT.

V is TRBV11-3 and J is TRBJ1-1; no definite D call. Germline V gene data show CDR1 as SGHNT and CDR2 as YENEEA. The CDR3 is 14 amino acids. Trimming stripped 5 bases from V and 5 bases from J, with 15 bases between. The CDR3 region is CASSPGGVRTEAFF. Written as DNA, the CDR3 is TGTGCCAGCAGCCCGGGCGGGGTTAGAACTGAAGCTTTCTTT.

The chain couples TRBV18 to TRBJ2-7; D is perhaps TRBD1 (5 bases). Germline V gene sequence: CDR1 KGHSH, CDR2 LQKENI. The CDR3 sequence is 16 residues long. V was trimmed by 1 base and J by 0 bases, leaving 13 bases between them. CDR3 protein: CASSPLGQVNSYEQYF. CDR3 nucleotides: TGTGCCAGCTCACCACTGGGGCAGGTGAACTCCTACGAGCAGTACTTC.

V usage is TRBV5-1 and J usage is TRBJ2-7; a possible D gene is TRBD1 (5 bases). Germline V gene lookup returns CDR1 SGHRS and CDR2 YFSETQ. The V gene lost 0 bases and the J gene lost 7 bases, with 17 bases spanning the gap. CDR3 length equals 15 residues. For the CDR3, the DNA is TGCGCCAGCAGCTTGGCCGGCAGGGTGAACGGGGAGCAGTACTTC. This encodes CASSLAGRVNGEQYF.

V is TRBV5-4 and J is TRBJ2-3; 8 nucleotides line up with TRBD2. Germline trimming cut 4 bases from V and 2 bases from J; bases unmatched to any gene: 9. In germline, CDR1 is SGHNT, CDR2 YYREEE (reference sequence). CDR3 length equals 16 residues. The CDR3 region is CASSPGERGPTDTQYF. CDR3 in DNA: TGTGCCAGCAGCCCGGGTGAGCGGGGGCCCACAGATACGCAGTATTTT.

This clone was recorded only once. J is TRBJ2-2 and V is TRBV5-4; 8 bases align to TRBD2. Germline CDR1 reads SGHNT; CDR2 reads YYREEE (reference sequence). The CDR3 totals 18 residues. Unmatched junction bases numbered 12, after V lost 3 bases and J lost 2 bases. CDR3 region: CASSSLLSGAANTGELFF. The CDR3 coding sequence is TGTGCCAGCAGCTCGCTCCTTAGCGGGGCAGCTAACACCGGGGAGCTGTTTTTT.

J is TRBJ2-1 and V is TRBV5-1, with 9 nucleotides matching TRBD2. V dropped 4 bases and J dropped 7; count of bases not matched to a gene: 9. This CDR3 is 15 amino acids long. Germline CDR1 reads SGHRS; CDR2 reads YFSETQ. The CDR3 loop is CASSPPGTSLNEQFF. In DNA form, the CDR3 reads TGCGCCAGCAGCCCCCCCGGGACTAGCCTGAATGAGCAGTTCTTC.

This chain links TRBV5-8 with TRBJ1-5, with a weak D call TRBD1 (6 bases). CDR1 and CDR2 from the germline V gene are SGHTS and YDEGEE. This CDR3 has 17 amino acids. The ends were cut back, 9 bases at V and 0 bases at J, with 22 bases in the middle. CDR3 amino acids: CATTSGWDKYSNQPQHF. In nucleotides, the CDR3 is TGTGCCACCACCTCTGGTTGGGACAAATATAGCAATCAGCCCCAGCATTTT. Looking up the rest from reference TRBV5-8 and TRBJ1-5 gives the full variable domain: EAGVTQSPTHLIKTRGQQATLRCSPISGHTSVYWYQQALGLGLQFLLWYDEGEERNRGNFPPRFSGRQFPNYSSELNVNALELEDSALYLCATTSGWDKYSNQPQHFGDGTRLSIL.

CDR3 protein: CASSSKDRGYGYTF. The CDR3 region has the DNA TGTGCCAGCAGTTCCAAAGACAGGGGTTATGGCTACACCTTC. The V call is TRBV6-5, the J call TRBJ1-2; 8 bases match TRBD1. CDR1 and CDR2 from the germline V gene are MNHEY and SVGAGI. The junction had 6 bases not matched to a gene; V was cut back by 4 bases and J by 5 bases. The CDR3 loop spans 14 amino acids.

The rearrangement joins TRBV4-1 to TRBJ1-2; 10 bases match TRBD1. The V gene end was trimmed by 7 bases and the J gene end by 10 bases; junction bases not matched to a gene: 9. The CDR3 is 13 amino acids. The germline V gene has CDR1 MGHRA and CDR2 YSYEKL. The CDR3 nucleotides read TGCGCCAGCAAGGGGACAGGGGCCCTTGACTACACCTTC. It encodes CASKGTGALDYTF.

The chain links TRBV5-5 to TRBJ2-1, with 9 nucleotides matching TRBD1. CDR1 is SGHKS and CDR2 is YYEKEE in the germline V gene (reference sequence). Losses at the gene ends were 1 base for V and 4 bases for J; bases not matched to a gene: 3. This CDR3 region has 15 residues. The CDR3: CASSLHGQGYNEQFF. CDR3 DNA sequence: TGTGCCAGCAGCTTGCATGGACAGGGGTACAATGAGCAGTTCTTC.

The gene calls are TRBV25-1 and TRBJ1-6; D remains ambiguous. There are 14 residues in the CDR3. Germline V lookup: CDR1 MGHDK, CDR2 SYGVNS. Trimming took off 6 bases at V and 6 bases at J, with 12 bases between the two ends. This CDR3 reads CASRSLHGNSPLHF. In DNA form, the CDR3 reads TGTGCCAGCAGGAGCCTGCATGGTAATTCACCCCTCCACTTT.

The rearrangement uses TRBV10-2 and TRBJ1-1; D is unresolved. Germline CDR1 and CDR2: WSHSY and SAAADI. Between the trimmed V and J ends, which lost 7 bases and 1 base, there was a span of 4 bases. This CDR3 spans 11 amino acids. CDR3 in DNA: TGCGCCAGCACGGGGAACACTGAAGCTTTCTTT. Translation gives CASTGNTEAFF.

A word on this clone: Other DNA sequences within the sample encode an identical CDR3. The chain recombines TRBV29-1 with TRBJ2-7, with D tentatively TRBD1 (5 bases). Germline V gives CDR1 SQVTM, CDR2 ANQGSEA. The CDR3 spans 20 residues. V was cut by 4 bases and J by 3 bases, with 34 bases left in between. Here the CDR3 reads CSVGPPAKVVCTLGHYEQYF. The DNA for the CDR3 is TGCAGCGTTGGCCCACCGGCAAAAGTTGTCTGTACGCTAGGACACTACGAGCAGTACTTC.

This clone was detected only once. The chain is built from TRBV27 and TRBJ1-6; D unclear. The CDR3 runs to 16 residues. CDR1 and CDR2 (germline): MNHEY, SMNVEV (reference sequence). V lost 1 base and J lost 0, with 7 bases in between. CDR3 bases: TGTGCCAGCAGTTTATTGAAGAGCTCCTATAATTCACCCCTCCACTTT. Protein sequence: CASSLLKSSYNSPLHF.